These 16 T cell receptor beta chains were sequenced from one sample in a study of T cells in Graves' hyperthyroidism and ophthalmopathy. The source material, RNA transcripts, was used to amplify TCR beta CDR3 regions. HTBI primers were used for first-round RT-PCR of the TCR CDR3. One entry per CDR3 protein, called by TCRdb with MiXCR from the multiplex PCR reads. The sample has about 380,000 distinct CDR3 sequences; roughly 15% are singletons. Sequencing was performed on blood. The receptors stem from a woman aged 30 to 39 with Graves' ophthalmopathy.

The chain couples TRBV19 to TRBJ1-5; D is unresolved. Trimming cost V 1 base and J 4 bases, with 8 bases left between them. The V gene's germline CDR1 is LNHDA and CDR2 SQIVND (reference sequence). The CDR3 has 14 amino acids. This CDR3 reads CASSIVGKNQPQHF. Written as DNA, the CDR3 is TGTGCCAGTAGTATAGTTGGGAAAAATCAGCCCCAGCATTTT.

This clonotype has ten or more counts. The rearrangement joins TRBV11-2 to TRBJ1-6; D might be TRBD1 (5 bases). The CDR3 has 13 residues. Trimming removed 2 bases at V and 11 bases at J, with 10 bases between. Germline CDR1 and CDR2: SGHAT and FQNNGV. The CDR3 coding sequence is TGTGCCAGCAGCTTAATGACAGATACACCCCTCCACTTT. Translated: CASSLMTDTPLHF.

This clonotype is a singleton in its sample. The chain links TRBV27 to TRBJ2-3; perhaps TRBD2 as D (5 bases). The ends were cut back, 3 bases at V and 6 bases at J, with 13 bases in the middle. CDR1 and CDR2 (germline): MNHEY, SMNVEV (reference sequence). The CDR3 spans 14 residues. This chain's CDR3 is CASSLDSFSDTQYF. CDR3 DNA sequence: TGTGCCAGCAGTTTGGACTCATTCTCTGATACGCAGTATTTT.

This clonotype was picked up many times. The chain's CDR3 is CAWGGQINQPQHF. The CDR3 nucleotides read TGTGCCTGGGGGGGACAGATAAATCAGCCCCAGCATTTT. The chain recombines TRBV30 with TRBJ1-5; TRBD1 aligns across 7 bases. Germline V gene lookup returns CDR1 GTSNPN and CDR2 SVGIG (reference sequence). The CDR3 is 13 amino acids. V lost 5 bases to trimming and J lost 4 bases; unmatched junction nucleotides: 5.

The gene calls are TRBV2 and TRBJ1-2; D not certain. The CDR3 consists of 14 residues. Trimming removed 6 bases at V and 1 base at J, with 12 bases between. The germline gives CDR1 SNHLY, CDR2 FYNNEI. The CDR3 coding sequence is TGTGCCAGCAGCCCCGGGCGATTTAACTATGGCTACACCTTC. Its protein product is CASSPGRFNYGYTF.

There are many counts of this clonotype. The CDR3 is CASSELGAGNTGELFF. DNA for the CDR3: TGTGCCAGCAGTGAATTAGGGGCAGGGAACACCGGGGAGCTGTTTTTT. The rearrangement links TRBV2 to TRBJ2-2; possibly TRBD1 for D (5 bases). Germline V gives CDR1 SNHLY, CDR2 FYNNEI. V dropped 2 bases and J dropped 1 base, with 11 bases sitting between them. This CDR3 is 16 amino acids long.

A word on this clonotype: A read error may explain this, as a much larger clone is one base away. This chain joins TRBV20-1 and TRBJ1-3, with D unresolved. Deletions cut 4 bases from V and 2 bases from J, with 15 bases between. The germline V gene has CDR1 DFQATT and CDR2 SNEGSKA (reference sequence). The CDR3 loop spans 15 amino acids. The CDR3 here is CSAIKRNGAGNTIYF. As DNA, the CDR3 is TGCAGTGCTATAAAGAGAAACGGGGCTGGAAACACCATATATTTT.

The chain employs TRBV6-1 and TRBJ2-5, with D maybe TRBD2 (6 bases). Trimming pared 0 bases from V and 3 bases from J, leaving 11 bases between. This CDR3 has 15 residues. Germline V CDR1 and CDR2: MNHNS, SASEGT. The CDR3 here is CASSEAISGEETQYF. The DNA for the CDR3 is TGTGCCAGCAGTGAAGCGATTTCGGGGGAAGAGACCCAGTACTTC.

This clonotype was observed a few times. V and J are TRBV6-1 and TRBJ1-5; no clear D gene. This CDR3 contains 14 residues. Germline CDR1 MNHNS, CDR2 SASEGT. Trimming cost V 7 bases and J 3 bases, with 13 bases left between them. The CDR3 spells CASTVHRNNQPQHF. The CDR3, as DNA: TGTGCCAGCACCGTTCACAGAAACAATCAGCCCCAGCATTTT.

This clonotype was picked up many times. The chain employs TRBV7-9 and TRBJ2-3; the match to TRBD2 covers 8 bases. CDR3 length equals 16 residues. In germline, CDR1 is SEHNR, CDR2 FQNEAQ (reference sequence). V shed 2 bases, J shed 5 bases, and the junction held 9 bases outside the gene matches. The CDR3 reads CASSLRLAGPEDTQYF. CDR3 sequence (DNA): TGTGCCAGCAGCTTAAGGTTAGCGGGGCCGGAAGATACGCAGTATTTT.

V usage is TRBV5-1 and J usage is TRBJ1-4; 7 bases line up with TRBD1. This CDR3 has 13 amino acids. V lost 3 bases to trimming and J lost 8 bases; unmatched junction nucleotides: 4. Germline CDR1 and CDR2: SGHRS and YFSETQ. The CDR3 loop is CASSSGTEEKLFF. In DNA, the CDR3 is TGCGCCAGCAGCTCCGGGACAGAAGAAAAACTGTTTTTT.

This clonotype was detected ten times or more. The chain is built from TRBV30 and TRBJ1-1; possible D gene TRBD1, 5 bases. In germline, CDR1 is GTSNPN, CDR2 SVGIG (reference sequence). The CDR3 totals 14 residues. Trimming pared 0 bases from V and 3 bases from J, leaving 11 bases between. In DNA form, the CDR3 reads TGTGCCTGGAGTGTACCTCGGGGCGACACTGAAGCTTTCTTT. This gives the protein CAWSVPRGDTEAFF.

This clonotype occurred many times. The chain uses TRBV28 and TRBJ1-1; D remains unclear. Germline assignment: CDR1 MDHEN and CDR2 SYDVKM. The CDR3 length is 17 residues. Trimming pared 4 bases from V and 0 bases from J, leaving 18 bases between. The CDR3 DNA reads TGTGCCAGCAGTTCAACTGGAGCCCCACCCTTGAACACTGAAGCTTTCTTT. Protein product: CASSSTGAPPLNTEAFF.

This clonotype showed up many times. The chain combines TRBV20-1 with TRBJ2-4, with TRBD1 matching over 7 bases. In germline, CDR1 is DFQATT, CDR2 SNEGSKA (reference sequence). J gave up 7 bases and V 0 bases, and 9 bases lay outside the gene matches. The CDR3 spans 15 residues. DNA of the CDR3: TGCAGTGCTAGAGATCCCAGGGGGACGGGGAACATTCAGTACTTC. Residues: CSARDPRGTGNIQYF.

CDR3 residues: CSAREGIQPQHF. DNA for the CDR3: TGCAGTGCTAGAGAGGGGATACAGCCCCAGCATTTT. The chain uses TRBV20-1 and TRBJ1-5, with D uncertain. Trimming shortened V by 0 bases and J by 7 bases, and 7 bases separated the two germline ends. Germline CDR1 and CDR2: DFQATT and SNEGSKA (reference sequence). The length of the CDR3 is 12 residues.

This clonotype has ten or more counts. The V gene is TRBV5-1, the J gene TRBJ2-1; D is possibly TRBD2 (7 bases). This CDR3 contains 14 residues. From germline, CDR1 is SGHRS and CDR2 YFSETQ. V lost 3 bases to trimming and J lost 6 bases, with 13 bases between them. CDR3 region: CASSWRGGGNEQFF. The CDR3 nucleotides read TGCGCCAGCAGCTGGAGGGGGGGGGGCAATGAGCAGTTCTTC.